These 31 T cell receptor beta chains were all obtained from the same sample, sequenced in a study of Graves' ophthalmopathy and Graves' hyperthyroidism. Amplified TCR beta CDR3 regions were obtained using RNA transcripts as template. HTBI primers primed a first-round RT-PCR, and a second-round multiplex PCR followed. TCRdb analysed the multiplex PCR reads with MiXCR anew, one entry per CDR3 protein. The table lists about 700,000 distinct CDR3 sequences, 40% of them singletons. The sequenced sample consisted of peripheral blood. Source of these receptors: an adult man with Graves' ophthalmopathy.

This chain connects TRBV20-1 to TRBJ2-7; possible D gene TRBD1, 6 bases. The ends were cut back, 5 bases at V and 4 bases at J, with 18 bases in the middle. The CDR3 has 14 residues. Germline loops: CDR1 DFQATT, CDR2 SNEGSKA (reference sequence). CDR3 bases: TGCAGTGCTGGGGATTTGGGGGCGCGTTACGAGCAGTACTTC. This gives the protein CSAGDLGARYEQYF.

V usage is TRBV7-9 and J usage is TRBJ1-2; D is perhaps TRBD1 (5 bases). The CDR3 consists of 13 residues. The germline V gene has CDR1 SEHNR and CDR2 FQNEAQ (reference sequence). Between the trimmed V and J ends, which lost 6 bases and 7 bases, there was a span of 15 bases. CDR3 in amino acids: CASSLFQGGGYTF. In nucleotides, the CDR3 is TGTGCCAGCAGTTTATTCCAGGGTGGTGGCTACACCTTC.

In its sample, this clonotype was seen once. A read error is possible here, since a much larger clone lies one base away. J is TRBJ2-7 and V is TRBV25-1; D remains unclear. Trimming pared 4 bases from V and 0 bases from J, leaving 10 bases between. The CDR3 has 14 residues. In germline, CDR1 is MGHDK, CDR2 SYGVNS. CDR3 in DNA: TGTGCCAGCAGTGGCGCACTGAGCTCCTACGAGCAGTACTTC. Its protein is CASSGALSSYEQYF.

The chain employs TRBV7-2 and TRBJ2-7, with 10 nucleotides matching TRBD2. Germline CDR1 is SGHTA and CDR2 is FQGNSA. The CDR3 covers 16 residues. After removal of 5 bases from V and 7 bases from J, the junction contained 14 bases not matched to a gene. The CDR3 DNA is TGTGCCAGCAGCAAAAGAAGCGGGGGGGCAATGGATGAGCAGTACTTC. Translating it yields CASSKRSGGAMDEQYF.

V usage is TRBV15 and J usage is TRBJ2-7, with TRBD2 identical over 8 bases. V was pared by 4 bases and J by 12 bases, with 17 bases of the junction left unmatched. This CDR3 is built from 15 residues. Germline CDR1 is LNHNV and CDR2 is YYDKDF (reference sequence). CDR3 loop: CATSNVMRSGRGLYF. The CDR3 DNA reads TGTGCCACCAGCAACGTAATGCGGAGCGGGAGAGGTCTGTACTTC.

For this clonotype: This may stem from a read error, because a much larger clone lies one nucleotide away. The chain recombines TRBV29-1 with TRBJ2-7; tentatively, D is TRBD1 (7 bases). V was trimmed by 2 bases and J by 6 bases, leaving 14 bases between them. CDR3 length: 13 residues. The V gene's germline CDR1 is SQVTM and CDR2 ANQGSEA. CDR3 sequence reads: CSVERQGGSEQYF. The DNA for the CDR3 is TGCAGCGTTGAAAGGCAGGGGGGCAGCGAGCAGTACTTC.

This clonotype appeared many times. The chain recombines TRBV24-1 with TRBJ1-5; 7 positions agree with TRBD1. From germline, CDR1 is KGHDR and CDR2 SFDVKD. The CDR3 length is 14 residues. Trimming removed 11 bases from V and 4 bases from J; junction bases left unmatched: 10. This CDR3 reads CASSLGTANQPQHF. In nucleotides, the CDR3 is TGTGCCAGCAGCTTAGGGACAGCTAATCAGCCCCAGCATTTT.

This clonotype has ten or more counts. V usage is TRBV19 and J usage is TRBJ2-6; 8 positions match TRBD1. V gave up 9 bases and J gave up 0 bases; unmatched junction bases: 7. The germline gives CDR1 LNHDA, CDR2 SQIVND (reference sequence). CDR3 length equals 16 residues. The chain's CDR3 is CASSGTGGSGANVLTF. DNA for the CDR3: TGTGCCAGCTCCGGGACAGGAGGCTCTGGGGCCAACGTCCTGACTTTC. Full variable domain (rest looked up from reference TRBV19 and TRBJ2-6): DGGITQSPKYLFRKEGQNVTLSCEQNLNHDAMYWYRQDPGQGLRLIYYSQIVNDFQKGDIAEGYSVSREKKESFPLTVTSAQKNPTAFYLCASSGTGGSGANVLTFGAGSRLTVL.

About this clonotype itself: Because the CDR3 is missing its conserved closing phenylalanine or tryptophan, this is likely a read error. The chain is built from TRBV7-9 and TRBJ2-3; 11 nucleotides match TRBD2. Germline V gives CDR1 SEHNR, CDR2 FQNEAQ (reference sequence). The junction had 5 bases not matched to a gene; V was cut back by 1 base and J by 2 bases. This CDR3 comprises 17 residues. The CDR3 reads CASSLVLLAGVTDTQYL. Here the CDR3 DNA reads TGTGCCAGCAGCTTAGTATTACTAGCGGGAGTCACAGATACGCAGTATCTT.

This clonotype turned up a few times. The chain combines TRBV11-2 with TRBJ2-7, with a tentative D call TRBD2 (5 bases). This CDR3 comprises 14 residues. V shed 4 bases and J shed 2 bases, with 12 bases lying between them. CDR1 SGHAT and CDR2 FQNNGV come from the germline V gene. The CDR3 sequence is CASSSGLKAYEQYF. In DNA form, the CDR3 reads TGTGCCAGCAGCTCTGGACTGAAAGCCTACGAGCAGTACTTC.

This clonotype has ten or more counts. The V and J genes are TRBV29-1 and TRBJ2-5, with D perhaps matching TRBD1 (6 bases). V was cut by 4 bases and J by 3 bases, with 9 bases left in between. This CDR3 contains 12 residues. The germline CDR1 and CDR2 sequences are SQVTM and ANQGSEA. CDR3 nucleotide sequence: TGCAGCGTTGGGACAGCCAAAGAGACCCAGTACTTC. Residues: CSVGTAKETQYF.

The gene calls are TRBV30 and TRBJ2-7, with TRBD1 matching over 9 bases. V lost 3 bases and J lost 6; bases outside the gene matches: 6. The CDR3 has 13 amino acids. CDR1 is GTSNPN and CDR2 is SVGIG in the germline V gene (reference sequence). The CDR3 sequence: CAWRGTGLVEQYF. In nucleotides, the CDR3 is TGTGCCTGGAGGGGGACAGGGTTGGTCGAGCAGTACTTC.

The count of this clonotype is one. CDR3 sequence (DNA): TGCAGTGCTAAGGGGACGGGACAGGGGATTCGCCCTAACTATGGCTACACCTTC. It translates to CSAKGTGQGIRPNYGYTF. This chain links TRBV20-1 with TRBJ1-2, with 10 bases that match TRBD1. J gave up 0 bases and V 4 bases, and 14 bases lay outside the gene matches. CDR3 length equals 18 residues. CDR1 is DFQATT and CDR2 is SNEGSKA in the germline V gene (reference sequence).

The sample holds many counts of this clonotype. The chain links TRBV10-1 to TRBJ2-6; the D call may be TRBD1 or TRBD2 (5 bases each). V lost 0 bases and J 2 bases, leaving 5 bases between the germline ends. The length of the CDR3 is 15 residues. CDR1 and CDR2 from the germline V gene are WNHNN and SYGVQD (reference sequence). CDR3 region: CASSESGAGANVLTF. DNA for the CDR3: TGCGCCAGCAGTGAGTCGGGGGCTGGGGCCAACGTCCTGACTTTC.

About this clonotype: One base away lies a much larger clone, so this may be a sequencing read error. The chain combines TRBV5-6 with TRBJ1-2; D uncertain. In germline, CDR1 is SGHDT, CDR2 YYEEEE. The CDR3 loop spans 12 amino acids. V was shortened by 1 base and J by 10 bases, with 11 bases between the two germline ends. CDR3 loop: CASSLQSGDYTF. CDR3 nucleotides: TGTGCCAGCAGCTTGCAGTCGGGTGACTACACCTTC.

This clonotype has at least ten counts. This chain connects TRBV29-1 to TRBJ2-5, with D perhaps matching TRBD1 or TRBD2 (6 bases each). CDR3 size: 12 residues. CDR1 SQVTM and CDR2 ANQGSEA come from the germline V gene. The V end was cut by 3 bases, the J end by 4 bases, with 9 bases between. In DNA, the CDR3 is TGCAGCGTTGACGAGGGGGGAGAGACCCAGTACTTC. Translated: CSVDEGGETQYF.

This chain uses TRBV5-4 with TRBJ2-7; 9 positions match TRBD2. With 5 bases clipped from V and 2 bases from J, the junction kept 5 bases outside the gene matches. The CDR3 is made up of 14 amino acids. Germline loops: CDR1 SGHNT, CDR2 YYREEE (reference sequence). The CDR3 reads CASSRGLAAYEQYF. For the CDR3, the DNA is TGTGCCAGCAGTCGGGGACTAGCTGCCTACGAGCAGTACTTC. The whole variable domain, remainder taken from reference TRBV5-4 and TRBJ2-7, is ETGVTQSPTHLIKTRGQQVTLRCSSQSGHNTVSWYQQALGQGPQFIFQYYREEENGRGNFPPRFSGLQFPNYSSELNVNALELDDSALYLCASSRGLAAYEQYFGPGTRLTVT.

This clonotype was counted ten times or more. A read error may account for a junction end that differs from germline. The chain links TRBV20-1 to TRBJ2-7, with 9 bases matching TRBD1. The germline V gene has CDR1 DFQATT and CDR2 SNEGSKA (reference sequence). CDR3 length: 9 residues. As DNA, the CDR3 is TGCAGTGCTGCACAGGGGGCGAACTTC. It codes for CSAAQGANF.

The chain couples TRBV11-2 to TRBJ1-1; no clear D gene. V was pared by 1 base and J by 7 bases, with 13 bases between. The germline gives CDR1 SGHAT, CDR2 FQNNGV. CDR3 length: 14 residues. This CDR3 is CASSLVGGFDEAFF. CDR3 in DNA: TGTGCCAGCAGCTTAGTTGGCGGATTTGATGAAGCTTTCTTT.

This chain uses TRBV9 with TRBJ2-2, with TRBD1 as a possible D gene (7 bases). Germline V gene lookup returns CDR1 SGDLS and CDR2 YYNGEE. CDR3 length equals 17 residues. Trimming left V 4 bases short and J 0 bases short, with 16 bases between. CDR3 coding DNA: TGTGCCAGCAGCTCCCACGGAGGGGGCGCGAACACCGGGGAGCTGTTTTTT. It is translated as CASSSHGGGANTGELFF. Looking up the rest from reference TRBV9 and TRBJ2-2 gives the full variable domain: DSGVTQTPKHLITATGQRVTLRCSPRSGDLSVYWYQQSLDQGLQFLIQYYNGEERAKGNILERFSAQQFPDLHSELNLSSLELGDSALYFCASSSHGGGANTGELFFGEGSRLTVL.

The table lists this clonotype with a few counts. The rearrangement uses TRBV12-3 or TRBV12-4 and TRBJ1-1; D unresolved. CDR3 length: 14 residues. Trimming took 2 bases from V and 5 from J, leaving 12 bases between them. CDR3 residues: CASSLFAGRTEAFF. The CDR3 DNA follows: TGTGCCAGCAGTTTATTTGCCGGGAGGACTGAAGCTTTCTTT.

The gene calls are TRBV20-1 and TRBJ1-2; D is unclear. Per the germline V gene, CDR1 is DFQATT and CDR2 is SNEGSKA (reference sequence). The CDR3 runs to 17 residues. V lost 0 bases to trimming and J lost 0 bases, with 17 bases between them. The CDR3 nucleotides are TGCAGTGCTAGAGATTTGGCGGCAGGCCGCTCTAACTATGGCTACACCTTC. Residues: CSARDLAAGRSNYGYTF.

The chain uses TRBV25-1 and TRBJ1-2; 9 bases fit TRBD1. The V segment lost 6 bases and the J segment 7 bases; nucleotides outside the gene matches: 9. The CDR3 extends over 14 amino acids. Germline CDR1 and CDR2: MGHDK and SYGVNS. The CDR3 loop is CASSFIGTGFGYTF. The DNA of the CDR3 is TGTGCCAGCAGCTTTATTGGGACAGGGTTTGGCTACACCTTC.

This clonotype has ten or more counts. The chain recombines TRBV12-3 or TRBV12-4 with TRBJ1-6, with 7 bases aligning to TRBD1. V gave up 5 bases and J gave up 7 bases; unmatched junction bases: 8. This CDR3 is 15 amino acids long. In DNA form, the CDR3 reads TGTGCCAGCAGTCCTCGACAGGGCCGGAATTCACCCCTCCACTTT. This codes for CASSPRQGRNSPLHF.

CDR3 DNA sequence: TGTGCCAGCAGTGAAAGGGACAGGGCCTCTGGGGCCAACGTCCTGACTTTC. Translated: CASSERDRASGANVLTF. V usage is TRBV2 and J usage is TRBJ2-6; 9 bases agree with TRBD1. The junction had 2 bases not matched to a gene; V was cut back by 2 bases and J by 0 bases. CDR3 size: 17 residues. CDR1 and CDR2 (germline): SNHLY, FYNNEI. Full variable domain (rest looked up from reference TRBV2 and TRBJ2-6): EPEVTQTPSHQVTQMGQEVILRCVPISNHLYFYWYRQILGQKVEFLVSFYNNEISEKSEIFDDQFSVERPDGSNFTLKIRSTKLEDSAMYFCASSERDRASGANVLTFGAGSRLTVL.

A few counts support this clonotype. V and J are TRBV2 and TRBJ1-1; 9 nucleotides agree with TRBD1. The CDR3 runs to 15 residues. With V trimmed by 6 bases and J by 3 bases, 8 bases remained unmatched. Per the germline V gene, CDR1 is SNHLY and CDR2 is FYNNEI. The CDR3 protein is CASSPGTGRDTEAFF. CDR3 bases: TGTGCCAGCAGCCCAGGGACAGGGAGGGACACTGAAGCTTTCTTT.

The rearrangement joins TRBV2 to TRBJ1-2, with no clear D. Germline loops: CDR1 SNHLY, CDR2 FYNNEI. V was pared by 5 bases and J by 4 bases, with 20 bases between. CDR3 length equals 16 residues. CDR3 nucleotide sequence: TGTGCCAGCAGTCCGACCGACGGTAATCTCCTCTATGGCTACACCTTC. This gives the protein CASSPTDGNLLYGYTF.

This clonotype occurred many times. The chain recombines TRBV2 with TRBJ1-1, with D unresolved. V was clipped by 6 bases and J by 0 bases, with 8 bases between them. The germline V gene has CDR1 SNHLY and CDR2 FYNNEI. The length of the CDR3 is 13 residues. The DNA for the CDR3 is TGTGCCAGCAGGACGGGGATGAACACTGAAGCTTTCTTT. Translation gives CASRTGMNTEAFF. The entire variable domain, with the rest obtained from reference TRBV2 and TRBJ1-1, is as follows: EPEVTQTPSHQVTQMGQEVILRCVPISNHLYFYWYRQILGQKVEFLVSFYNNEISEKSEIFDDQFSVERPDGSNFTLKIRSTKLEDSAMYFCASRTGMNTEAFFGQGTRLTVV.

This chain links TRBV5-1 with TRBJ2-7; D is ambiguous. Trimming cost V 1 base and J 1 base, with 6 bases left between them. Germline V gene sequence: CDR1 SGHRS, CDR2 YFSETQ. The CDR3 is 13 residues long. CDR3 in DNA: TGCGCCAGCAGCTTGATCAGGTCCTACGAGCAGTACTTC. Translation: CASSLIRSYEQYF.

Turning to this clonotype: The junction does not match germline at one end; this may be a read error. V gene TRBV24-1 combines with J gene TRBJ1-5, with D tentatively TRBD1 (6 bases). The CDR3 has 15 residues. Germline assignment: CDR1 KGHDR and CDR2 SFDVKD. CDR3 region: CATSDPGVRNQSQHF. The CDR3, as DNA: TGTGCCACCAGTGATCCAGGGGTTCGCAATCAGTCCCAGCATTTT.

The CDR3 reads CASSLGGQGFIETQYF. DNA for the CDR3: TGTGCCAGCAGCTTGGGAGGACAGGGATTTATAGAGACCCAGTACTTC. V and J are TRBV5-4 and TRBJ2-5, with 8 nucleotides matching TRBD1. Germline CDR1 and CDR2: SGHNT and YYREEE (reference sequence). Germline trimming cut 0 bases from V and 4 bases from J; bases unmatched to any gene: 8. The CDR3 length is 16 residues.